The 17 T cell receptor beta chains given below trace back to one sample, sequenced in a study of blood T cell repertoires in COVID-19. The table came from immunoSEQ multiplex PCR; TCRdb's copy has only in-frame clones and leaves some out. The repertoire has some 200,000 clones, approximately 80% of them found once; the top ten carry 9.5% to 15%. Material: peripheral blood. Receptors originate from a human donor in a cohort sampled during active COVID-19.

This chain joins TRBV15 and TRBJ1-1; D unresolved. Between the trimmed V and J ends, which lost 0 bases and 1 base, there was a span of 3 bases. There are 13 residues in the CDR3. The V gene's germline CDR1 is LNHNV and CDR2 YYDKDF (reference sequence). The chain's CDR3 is CATSRDGNTEAFF. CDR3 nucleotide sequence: TGTGCCACCAGCAGAGACGGGAACACTGAAGCTTTCTTT.

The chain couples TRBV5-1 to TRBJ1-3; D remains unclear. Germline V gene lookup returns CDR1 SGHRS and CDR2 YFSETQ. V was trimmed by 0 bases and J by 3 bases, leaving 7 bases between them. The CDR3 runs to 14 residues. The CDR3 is CASSLDNVGNTIYF. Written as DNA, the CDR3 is TGCGCCAGCAGCTTGGACAACGTTGGAAACACCATATATTTT. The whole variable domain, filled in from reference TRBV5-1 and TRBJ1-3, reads KAGVTQTPRYLIKTRGQQVTLSCSPISGHRSVSWYQQTPGQGLQFLFEYFSETQRNKGNFPGRFSGRQFSNSRSEMNVSTLELGDSALYLCASSLDNVGNTIYFGEGSWLTVV.

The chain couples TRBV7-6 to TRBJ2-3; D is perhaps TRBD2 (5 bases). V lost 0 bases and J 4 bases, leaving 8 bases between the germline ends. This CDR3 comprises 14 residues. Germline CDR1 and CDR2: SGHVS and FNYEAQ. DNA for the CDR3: TGTGCCAGCAGCTTAGCGGAGGTCCCAGATACGCAGTATTTT. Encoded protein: CASSLAEVPDTQYF. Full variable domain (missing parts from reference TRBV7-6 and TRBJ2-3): GAGVSQSPRYKVTKRGQDVALRCDPISGHVSLYWYRQALGQGPEFLTYFNYEAQQDKSGLPNDRFSAERPEGSISTLTIQRTEQRDSAMYRCASSLAEVPDTQYFGPGTRLTVL.

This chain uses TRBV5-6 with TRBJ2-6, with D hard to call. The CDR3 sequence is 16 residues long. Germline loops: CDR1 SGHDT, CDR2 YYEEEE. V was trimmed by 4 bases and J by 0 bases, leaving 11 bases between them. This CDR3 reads CASSSLPVSGANVLTF. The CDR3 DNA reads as TGTGCCAGCAGCAGCTTACCCGTCTCTGGGGCCAACGTCCTGACTTTC.

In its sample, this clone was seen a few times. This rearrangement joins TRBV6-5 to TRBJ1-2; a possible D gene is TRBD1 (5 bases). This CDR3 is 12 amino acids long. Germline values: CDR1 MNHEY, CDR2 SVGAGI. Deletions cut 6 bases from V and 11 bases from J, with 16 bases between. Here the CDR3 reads CASRRGLTSYTF. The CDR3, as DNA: TGTGCCAGCAGGAGGGGACTGACATCGTACACCTTC.

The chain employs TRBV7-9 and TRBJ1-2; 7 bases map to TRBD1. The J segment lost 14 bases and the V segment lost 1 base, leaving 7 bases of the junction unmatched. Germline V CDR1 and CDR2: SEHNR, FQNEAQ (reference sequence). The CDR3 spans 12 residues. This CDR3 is CASSLVGPTGTF. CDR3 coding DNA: TGTGCCAGCAGCTTAGTGGGTCCGACAGGGACCTTC.

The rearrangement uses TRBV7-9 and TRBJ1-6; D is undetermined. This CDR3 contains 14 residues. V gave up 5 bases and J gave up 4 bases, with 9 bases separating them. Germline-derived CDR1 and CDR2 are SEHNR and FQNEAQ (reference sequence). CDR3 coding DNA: TGTGCCAGCAGCCACGACATTTATAATTCACCCCTCCACTTT. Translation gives CASSHDIYNSPLHF.

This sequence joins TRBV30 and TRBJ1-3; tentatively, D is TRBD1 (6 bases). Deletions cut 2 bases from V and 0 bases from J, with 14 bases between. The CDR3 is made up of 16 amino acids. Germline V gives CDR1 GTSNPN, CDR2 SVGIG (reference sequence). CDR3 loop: CAWSWSGALSGNTIYF. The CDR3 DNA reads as TGTGCCTGGAGTTGGTCAGGGGCCCTCTCTGGAAACACCATATATTTT.

CDR3 residues: CASSDWTNTGELFF. The CDR3 region has the DNA TGTGCCAGCAGCGACTGGACGAACACCGGGGAGCTGTTTTTT. V and J are TRBV7-9 and TRBJ2-2; D is unclear. The CDR3 extends over 14 amino acids. Germline values: CDR1 SEHNR, CDR2 FQNEAQ (reference sequence). The ends were cut back, 5 bases at V and 0 bases at J, with 7 bases in the middle.

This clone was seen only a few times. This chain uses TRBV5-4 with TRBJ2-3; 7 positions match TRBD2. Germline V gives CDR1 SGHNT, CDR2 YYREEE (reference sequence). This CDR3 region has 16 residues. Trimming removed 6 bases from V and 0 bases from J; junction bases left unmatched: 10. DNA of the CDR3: TGTGCCAGCACTCGAGCGGGGCGCCCTAGCACAGATACGCAGTATTTT. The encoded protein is CASTRAGRPSTDTQYF. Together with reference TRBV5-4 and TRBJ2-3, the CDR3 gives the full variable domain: ETGVTQSPTHLIKTRGQQVTLRCSSQSGHNTVSWYQQALGQGPQFIFQYYREEENGRGNFPPRFSGLQFPNYSSELNVNALELDDSALYLCASTRAGRPSTDTQYFGPGTRLTVL.

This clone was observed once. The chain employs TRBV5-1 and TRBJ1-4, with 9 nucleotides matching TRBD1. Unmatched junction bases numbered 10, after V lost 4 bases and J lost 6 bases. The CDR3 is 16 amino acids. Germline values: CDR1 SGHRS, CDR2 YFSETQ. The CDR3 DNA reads TGCGCCAGCAGCCCGAACACGGGACAGGGTTATGAAAAACTGTTTTTT. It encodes CASSPNTGQGYEKLFF.

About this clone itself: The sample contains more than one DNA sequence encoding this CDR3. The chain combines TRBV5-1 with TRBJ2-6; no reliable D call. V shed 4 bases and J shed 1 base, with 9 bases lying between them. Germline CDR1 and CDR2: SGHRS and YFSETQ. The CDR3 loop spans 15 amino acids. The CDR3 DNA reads TGCGCCAGCAGCCTCGCGCCGTCTGGGGCCAACGTCCTGACTTTC. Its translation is CASSLAPSGANVLTF.

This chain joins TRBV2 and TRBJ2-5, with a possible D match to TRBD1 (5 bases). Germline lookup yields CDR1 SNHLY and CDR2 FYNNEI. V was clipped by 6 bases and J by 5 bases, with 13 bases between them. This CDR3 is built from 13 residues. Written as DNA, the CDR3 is TGTGCCAGCAGCGCAGACAGTGAGGAGACCCAGTACTTC. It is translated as CASSADSEETQYF.

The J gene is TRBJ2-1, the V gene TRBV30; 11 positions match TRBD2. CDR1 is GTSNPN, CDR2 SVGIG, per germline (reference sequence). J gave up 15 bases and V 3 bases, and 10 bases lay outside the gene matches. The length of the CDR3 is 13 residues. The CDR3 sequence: CAWRLGLAGGPFF. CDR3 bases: TGTGCCTGGAGATTGGGGCTAGCGGGGGGACCGTTCTTC.

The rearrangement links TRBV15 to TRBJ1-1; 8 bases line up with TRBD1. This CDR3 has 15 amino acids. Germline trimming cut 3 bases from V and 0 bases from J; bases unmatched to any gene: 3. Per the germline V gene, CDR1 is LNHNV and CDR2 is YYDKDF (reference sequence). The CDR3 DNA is TGTGCCACCAGCAGGGGGGACAGGTTGAACACTGAAGCTTTCTTT. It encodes CATSRGDRLNTEAFF.

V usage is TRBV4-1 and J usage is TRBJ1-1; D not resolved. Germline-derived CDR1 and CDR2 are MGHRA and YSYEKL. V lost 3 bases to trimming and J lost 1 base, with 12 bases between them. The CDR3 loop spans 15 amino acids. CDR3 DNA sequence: TGCGCCAGCAGCCACCCTTCGGAGGCGAACACTGAAGCTTTCTTT. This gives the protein CASSHPSEANTEAFF.

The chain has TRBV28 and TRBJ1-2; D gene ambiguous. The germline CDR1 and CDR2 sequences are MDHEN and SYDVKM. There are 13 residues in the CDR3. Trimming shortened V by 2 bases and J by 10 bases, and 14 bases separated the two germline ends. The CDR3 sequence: CASSLGEGTDYTF. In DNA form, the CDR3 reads TGTGCCAGCAGTTTAGGCGAGGGTACGGACTACACCTTC.